A single sample gave rise to the 5 T cell receptor beta chains below, sequenced in a study of healthy donors' naive CD4 and CD8 T cells (dated by TCRdb to the mid-2010s). Sequencing was performed on a 454 GS FLX Titanium. A previously published linear amplification protocol was used to build the TCR libraries, starting from 500 ng of total RNA. The public reads were run again by TCRdb, first through fastp at Q25 and then through MiXCR, and only productive beta chains were kept. Under each unique CDR3 protein, matching rows form one entry showing the most common genes and DNA. The sample table shows approximately 180,000 distinct CDR3 sequences, and nearly 75% are seen once. In total, the top ten clones hold 2.3% of the sample. Source material: naive CD4+ and CD8+ T cells sorted from blood, pooled from several donors. The cell subset or site label here, explained by the study, means: FACS-sorted naive CD4+ (CD45RO-CD45RA+) and naive CD8+ (CD45RA+CD27bright) T cells. The receptors stem from a pool of human donors in good health; the sample pools cells from several healthy donors.

This chain joins TRBV27 and TRBJ2-1; TRBD2 aligns across 7 bases. The ends lost 7 bases at V and 7 bases at J; junction bases unmatched: 13. Germline V lookup: CDR1 MNHEY, CDR2 SMNVEV (reference sequence). This CDR3 contains 15 residues. This CDR3 is CASNPKAGKFNEQFF. CDR3 coding DNA: TGTGCCAGCAACCCTAAAGCGGGAAAGTTTAATGAGCAGTTCTTC.

The chain recombines TRBV14 with TRBJ2-5; D remains unclear. V was trimmed by 1 base and J by 4 bases, leaving 4 bases between them. Germline loops: CDR1 SGHDN, CDR2 FVKESK. This CDR3 has 12 residues. CDR3 bases: TGTGCCAGCAGCCAAGTCCCAGAGACCCAGTACTTC. Translated: CASSQVPETQYF.

This clonotype was counted between two and nine times. This chain connects TRBV6-5 to TRBJ2-7; no firm D call. This CDR3 is built from 16 residues. The V end was cut by 0 bases, the J end by 2 bases, with 14 bases between. Germline lookup yields CDR1 MNHEY and CDR2 SVGAGI. The CDR3 is CASSYSSSRPTYEQYF. DNA for the CDR3: TGTGCCAGCAGTTACTCGTCATCCCGACCCACCTACGAGCAGTACTTC.

V is TRBV29-1 and J is TRBJ1-1; unclear D gene. Germline assignment: CDR1 SQVTM and CDR2 ANQGSEA. The V end was cut by 5 bases, the J end by 1 base, with 11 bases between. The CDR3 is 13 amino acids. The CDR3 DNA reads TGCAGCGTTCAAGGTTTCTCGAACACTGAAGCTTTCTTT. Translated: CSVQGFSNTEAFF. The full variable domain, its missing parts supplied by reference TRBV29-1 and TRBJ1-1, is SAVISQKPSRDICQRGTSLTIQCQVDSQVTMMFWYRQQPGQSLTLIATANQGSEATYESGFVIDKFPISRPNLTFSTLTVSNMSPEDSSIYLCSVQGFSNTEAFFGQGTRLTVV.

The table lists this clonotype with a few counts. V gene TRBV27 combines with J gene TRBJ1-5; D is possibly TRBD1 (6 bases). V lost 3 bases and J 7 bases, leaving 13 bases between the germline ends. The CDR3 covers 14 residues. The germline V gene encodes CDR1 MNHEY and CDR2 SMNVEV (reference sequence). The CDR3 DNA follows: TGTGCCAGCAGTTTGTTACAGGGCGGCCAGCCCCAGCATTTT. Its translation: CASSLLQGGQPQHF.